Below, 21 T cell receptor beta chains from the same sample are listed, as sequenced in a study of cytomegalovirus exposure and HLA in healthy donors. The PCR contained 60 Vbeta and 13 Jbeta primers. TCRdb keeps only in-frame clones here, not all; method: immunoSEQ multiplex PCR. The sample includes about 180,000 clones, roughly 79% seen only once; the top ten take 1.3%. The sample consisted of PBMCs. The receptors here all came from a young man in good health and CMV-seronegative.

The rearrangement joins TRBV7-6 to TRBJ2-7, with TRBD2 matching over 8 bases. From germline, CDR1 is SGHVS and CDR2 FNYEAQ. The CDR3 sequence is 15 residues long. Trimming removed 5 bases from V and 3 bases from J; junction bases left unmatched: 9. The CDR3, as DNA: TGTGCCAGCAGCGGGCCTGGGACTAGGGTCTACGAGCAGTACTTC. Its protein is CASSGPGTRVYEQYF.

This chain joins TRBV4-3 and TRBJ1-5; a possible D gene is TRBD1 (5 bases). The germline V gene has CDR1 LGHNA and CDR2 YSLEER. This CDR3 contains 14 residues. Deletions cut 0 bases from V and 5 bases from J, with 8 bases between. Written as DNA, the CDR3 is TGCGCCAGCAGCCAAGATCGGGGGGATCAGCCCCAGCATTTT. Translation gives CASSQDRGDQPQHF.

This sequence joins TRBV11-1 and TRBJ1-1; D is perhaps TRBD1 (6 bases). CDR1 is SGHAT, CDR2 FQDESV, per germline (reference sequence). Trimming pared 5 bases from V and 0 bases from J, leaving 13 bases between. The length of the CDR3 is 15 residues. The CDR3 loop reads CASSLRGKVNTEAFF. CDR3 sequence (DNA): TGTGCCAGCAGCCTTAGGGGGAAGGTGAACACTGAAGCTTTCTTT.

In DNA form, the CDR3 reads TGCGCCAGCAGCTTGGGGACAGGGCAGCCCCAGCATTTT. The encoded protein is CASSLGTGQPQHF. The gene calls are TRBV5-1 and TRBJ1-5, with 8 bases lining up with TRBD1. The germline V gene has CDR1 SGHRS and CDR2 YFSETQ. The trim removed 0 bases at V and 7 bases at J, leaving 0 bases unmatched. This CDR3 comprises 13 residues.

In regard to this clone: Other DNA sequences in this sample translate to the same CDR3. This chain joins TRBV4-3 and TRBJ2-1, with D maybe TRBD2 (5 bases). CDR1 and CDR2 from the germline V gene are LGHNA and YSLEER. Trimming stripped 1 base from V and 6 bases from J, with 7 bases between. The CDR3 spans 13 residues. The CDR3 protein is CASSQGGGNEQFF. The DNA of the CDR3 is TGCGCCAGCAGCCAAGGTGGAGGCAATGAGCAGTTCTTC.

This clone was seen just once. V gene TRBV30 combines with J gene TRBJ2-3; weak D call: TRBD2 (5 bases). Trimming pared 1 base from V and 2 bases from J, leaving 13 bases between. The CDR3 has 15 residues. Germline V gene sequence: CDR1 GTSNPN, CDR2 SVGIG (reference sequence). The CDR3 region is CAWSGVSGITDTQYF. The DNA of the CDR3 is TGTGCCTGGAGTGGGGTTTCGGGAATCACAGATACGCAGTATTTT. Full variable domain (outside the CDR3, taken from reference TRBV30 and TRBJ2-3): SQTIHQWPATLVQPVGSPLSLECTVEGTSNPNLYWYRQAAGRGLQLLFYSVGIGQISSEVPQNLSASRPQDRQFILSSKKLLLSDSGFYLCAWSGVSGITDTQYFGPGTRLTVL.

The rearrangement links TRBV18 to TRBJ2-5, with D perhaps TRBD2 (5 bases). The assigned J gene may be wrong: the sequence end matches TRBJ2-7 better. Germline V gives CDR1 KGHSH, CDR2 LQKENI. This CDR3 has 16 residues. CDR3 sequence: CASSLIPGILAYEQYF. DNA for the CDR3: TGTGCCAGCTCACTTATCCCCGGGATCCTAGCCTACGAGCAGTACTTC.

The V and J genes are TRBV7-9 and TRBJ1-5, with D tentatively TRBD1 (6 bases). V lost 0 bases, J lost 5 bases, and 14 bases lay in between. Germline V gene lookup returns CDR1 SEHNR and CDR2 FQNEAQ (reference sequence). The CDR3 is 16 amino acids. In DNA, the CDR3 is TGTGCCAGCAGCTTAGCGGGGCAGGGGAATTATCAGCCCCAGCATTTT. Amino acid sequence: CASSLAGQGNYQPQHF.

The rearrangement joins TRBV6-5 to TRBJ1-4, with unresolved D. This CDR3 contains 16 residues. Trimming cost V 2 bases and J 3 bases, with 13 bases left between them. The V gene's germline CDR1 is MNHEY and CDR2 SVGAGI. The CDR3 region is CASSYSSGQANEKLFF. The CDR3 DNA sequence: TGTGCCAGCAGTTACAGTAGTGGGCAGGCTAATGAAAAACTGTTTTTT.

The chain employs TRBV2 and TRBJ1-5, with TRBD1 matching 7 bases. V was pared by 4 bases and J by 6 bases, with 0 bases of the junction left unmatched. The CDR3 has 12 amino acids. CDR1 and CDR2 (germline): SNHLY, FYNNEI. Written as DNA, the CDR3 is TGTGCCAGCAGTGGACAGGGTCAGCCCCAGCATTTT. It specifies CASSGQGQPQHF.

The table lists this clone with a few counts. The rearrangement links TRBV15 to TRBJ2-1, with TRBD1 as a possible D gene (6 bases). Germline CDR1 LNHNV, CDR2 YYDKDF (reference sequence). This CDR3 is 14 amino acids long. The V end was cut by 0 bases, the J end by 6 bases, with 9 bases between. The CDR3 sequence is CATSREAGANEQFF. The CDR3 DNA follows: TGTGCCACCAGCAGAGAGGCAGGGGCCAATGAGCAGTTCTTC. Based on the CDR3 plus reference TRBV15 and TRBJ2-1, the full variable domain is DAMVIQNPRYQVTQFGKPVTLSCSQTLNHNVMYWYQQKSSQAPKLLFHYYDKDFNNEADTPDNFQSRRPNTSFCFLDIRSPGLGDTAMYLCATSREAGANEQFFGPGTRLTVL.

This clone was counted a few times. This sequence joins TRBV6-5 and TRBJ1-4; perhaps TRBD1 as D (5 bases). Germline V gene data show CDR1 as MNHEY and CDR2 as SVGAGI. The CDR3 contains 15 residues. V was shortened by 0 bases and J by 3 bases, with 8 bases between the two germline ends. In nucleotides, the CDR3 is TGTGCCAGCAGTTACTCGCCCAGGGCTAATGAAAAACTGTTTTTT. This encodes CASSYSPRANEKLFF.

This clone came up a few times. The CDR3: CASSQGDLQGSGVTQYF. The CDR3 DNA sequence: TGCGCCAGCAGCCAAGGTGACTTACAGGGATCCGGTGTGACCCAGTACTTC. The chain combines TRBV4-1 with TRBJ2-5; maybe TRBD1 (6 bases). The CDR3 spans 17 residues. Germline CDR1 MGHRA, CDR2 YSYEKL. V lost 1 base and J lost 7, with 22 bases in between.

The chain combines TRBV10-3 with TRBJ2-1; 11 bases are a match to TRBD2. With V trimmed by 6 bases and J by 4 bases, 5 bases remained unmatched. The CDR3 length is 15 residues. CDR1 is ENHRY, CDR2 SYGVKD, per germline. The CDR3 loop reads CAIRGTSGPYNEQFF. Written as DNA, the CDR3 is TGTGCCATCAGAGGGACTAGCGGCCCATACAATGAGCAGTTCTTC.

The chain couples TRBV6-5 to TRBJ2-7; TRBD1 aligns across 10 bases. This CDR3 comprises 15 residues. Germline-derived CDR1 and CDR2 are MNHEY and SVGAGI. J gave up 4 bases and V 5 bases, and 8 bases lay outside the gene matches. The CDR3 loop reads CASSVTGTGVYEQYF. For the CDR3, the DNA is TGTGCCAGCAGTGTGACCGGGACAGGGGTATACGAGCAGTACTTC.

V and J are TRBV4-1 and TRBJ2-7; TRBD2 might be the D (6 bases). Germline V gene data show CDR1 as MGHRA and CDR2 as YSYEKL. The length of the CDR3 is 17 residues. V lost 1 base and J lost 0, with 16 bases in between. The chain's CDR3 is CASSQAEAGLSSYEQYF. In nucleotides, the CDR3 is TGCGCCAGCAGCCAAGCCGAAGCGGGCCTGAGCTCCTACGAGCAGTACTTC.

V gene TRBV10-2 combines with J gene TRBJ2-7; 9 nucleotides match TRBD1. CDR3 size: 13 residues. Per the germline V gene, CDR1 is WSHSY and CDR2 is SAAADI. The ends lost 8 bases at V and 5 bases at J; junction bases unmatched: 7. CDR3 residues: CASGLQGADEQYF. CDR3 sequence (DNA): TGCGCCAGCGGACTACAGGGGGCAGACGAGCAGTACTTC.

The CDR3: CASSPSTGKSDTQYF. The CDR3 nucleotides are TGCGCCAGCAGCCCCTCGACAGGAAAATCAGATACGCAGTATTTT. This rearrangement joins TRBV5-1 to TRBJ2-3; TRBD1 might be the D (6 bases). The CDR3 loop spans 15 amino acids. Germline V gene data show CDR1 as SGHRS and CDR2 as YFSETQ. V lost 4 bases and J 4 bases, leaving 16 bases between the germline ends.

Concerning this clone: The junction does not match germline at one end; this may be a read error. The chain has TRBV19 and TRBJ1-1; tentatively, D is TRBD1 (5 bases). The germline CDR1 and CDR2 sequences are LNHDA and SQIVND (reference sequence). The CDR3 is 15 amino acids. The CDR3 nucleotides are TGTGCCAGTAGTCTCGGACATACCATGAACATTGAAGCTTTCTTT. This translates into CASSLGHTMNIEAFF.

The rearrangement joins TRBV11-2 to TRBJ1-2, with D perhaps TRBD1 (5 bases). Trimming pared 0 bases from V and 6 bases from J, leaving 14 bases between. The CDR3 consists of 15 residues. Germline values: CDR1 SGHAT, CDR2 FQNNGV. The CDR3 sequence: CASSLEGPKGDGYTF. CDR3 in DNA: TGTGCCAGCAGCTTAGAGGGGCCCAAAGGCGATGGCTACACCTTC.

The chain has TRBV10-3 and TRBJ1-1; D gene unclear. The CDR3 runs 14 residues. CDR1 ENHRY and CDR2 SYGVKD come from the germline V gene. Trimming took off 2 bases at V and 3 bases at J, with 10 bases between the two ends. The CDR3 here is CAISEAREYTEAFF. CDR3 in DNA: TGTGCCATCAGTGAGGCCCGGGAGTACACTGAAGCTTTCTTT.